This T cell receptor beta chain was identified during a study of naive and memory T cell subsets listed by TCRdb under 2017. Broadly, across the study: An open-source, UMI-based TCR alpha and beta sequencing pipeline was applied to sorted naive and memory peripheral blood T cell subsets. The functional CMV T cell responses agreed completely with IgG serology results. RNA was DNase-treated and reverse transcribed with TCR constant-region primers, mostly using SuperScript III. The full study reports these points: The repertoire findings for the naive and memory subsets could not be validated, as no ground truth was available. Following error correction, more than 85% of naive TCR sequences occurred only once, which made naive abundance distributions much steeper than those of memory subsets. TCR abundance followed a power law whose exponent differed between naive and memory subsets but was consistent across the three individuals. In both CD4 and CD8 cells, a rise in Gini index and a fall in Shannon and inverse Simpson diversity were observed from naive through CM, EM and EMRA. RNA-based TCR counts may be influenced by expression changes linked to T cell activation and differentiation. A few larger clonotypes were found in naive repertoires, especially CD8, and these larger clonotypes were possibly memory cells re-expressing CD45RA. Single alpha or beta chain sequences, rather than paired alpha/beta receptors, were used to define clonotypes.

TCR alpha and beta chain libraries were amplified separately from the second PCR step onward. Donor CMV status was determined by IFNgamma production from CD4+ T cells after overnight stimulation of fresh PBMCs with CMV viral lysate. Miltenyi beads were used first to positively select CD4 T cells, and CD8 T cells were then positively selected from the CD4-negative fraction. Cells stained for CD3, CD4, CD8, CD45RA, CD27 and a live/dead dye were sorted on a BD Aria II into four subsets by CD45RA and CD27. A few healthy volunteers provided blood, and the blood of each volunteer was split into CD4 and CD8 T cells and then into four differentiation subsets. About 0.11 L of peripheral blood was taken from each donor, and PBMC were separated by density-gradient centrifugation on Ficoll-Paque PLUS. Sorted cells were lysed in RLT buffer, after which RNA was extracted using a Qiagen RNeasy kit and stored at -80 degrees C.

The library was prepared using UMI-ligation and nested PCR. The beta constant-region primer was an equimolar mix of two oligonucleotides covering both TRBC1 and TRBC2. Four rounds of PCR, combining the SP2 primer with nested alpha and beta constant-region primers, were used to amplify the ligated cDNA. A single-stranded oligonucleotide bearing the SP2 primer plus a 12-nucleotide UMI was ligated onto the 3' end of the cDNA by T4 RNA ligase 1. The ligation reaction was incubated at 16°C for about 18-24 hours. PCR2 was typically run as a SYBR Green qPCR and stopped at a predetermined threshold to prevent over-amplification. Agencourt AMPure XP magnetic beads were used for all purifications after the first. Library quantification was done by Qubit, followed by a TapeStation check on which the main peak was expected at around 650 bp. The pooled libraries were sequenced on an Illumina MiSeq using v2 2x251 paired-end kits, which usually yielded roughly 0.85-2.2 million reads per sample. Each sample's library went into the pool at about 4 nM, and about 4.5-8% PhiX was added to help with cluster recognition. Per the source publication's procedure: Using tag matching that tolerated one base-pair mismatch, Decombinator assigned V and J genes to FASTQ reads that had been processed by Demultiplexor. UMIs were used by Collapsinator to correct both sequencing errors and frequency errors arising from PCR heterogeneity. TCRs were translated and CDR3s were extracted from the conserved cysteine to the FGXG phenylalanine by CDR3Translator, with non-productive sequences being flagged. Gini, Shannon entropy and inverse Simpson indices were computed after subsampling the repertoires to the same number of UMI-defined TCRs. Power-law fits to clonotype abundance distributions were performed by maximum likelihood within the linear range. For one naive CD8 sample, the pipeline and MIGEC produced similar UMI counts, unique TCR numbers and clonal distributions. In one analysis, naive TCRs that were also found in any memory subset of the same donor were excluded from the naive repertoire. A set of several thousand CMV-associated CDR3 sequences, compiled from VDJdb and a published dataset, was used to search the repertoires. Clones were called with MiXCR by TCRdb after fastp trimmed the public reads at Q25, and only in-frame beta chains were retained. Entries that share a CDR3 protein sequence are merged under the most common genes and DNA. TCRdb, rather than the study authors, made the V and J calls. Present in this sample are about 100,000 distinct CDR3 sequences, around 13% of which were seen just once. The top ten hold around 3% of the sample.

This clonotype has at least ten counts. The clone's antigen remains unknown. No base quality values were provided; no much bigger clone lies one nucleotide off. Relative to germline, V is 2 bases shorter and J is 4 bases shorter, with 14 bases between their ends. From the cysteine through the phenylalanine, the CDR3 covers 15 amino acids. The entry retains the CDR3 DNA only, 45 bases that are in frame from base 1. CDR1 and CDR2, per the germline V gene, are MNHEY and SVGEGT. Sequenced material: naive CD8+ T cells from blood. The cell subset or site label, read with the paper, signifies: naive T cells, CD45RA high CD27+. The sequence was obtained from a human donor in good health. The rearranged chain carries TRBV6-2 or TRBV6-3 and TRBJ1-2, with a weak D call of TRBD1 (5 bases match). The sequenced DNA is TGTGCCAGCAGTTACCTTCTGACAGAGTTCTATGGCTACACCTTC. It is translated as CASSYLLTEFYGYTF.